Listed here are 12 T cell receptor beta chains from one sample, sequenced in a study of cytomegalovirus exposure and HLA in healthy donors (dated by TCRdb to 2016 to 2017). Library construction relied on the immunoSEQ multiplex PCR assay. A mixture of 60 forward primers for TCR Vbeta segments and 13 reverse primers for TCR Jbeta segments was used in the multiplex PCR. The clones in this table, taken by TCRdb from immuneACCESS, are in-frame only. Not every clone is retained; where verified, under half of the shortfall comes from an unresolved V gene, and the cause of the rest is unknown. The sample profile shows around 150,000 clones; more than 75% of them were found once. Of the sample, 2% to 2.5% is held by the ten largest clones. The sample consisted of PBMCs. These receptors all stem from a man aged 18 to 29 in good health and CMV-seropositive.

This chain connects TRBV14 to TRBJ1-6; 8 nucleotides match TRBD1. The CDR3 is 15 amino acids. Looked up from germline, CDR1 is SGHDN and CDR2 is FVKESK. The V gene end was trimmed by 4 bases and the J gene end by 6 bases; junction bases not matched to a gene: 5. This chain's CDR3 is CASSLGTGLNSPLHF. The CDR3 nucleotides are TGTGCCAGCAGCCTGGGGACAGGCCTTAATTCACCCCTCCACTTT.

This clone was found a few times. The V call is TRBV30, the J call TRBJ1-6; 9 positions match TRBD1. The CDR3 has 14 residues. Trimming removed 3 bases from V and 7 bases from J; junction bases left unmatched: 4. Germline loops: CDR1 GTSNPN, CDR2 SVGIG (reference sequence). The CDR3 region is CAWSGTGLNSPLHF. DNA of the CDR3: TGTGCCTGGAGCGGGACAGGGTTAAATTCACCCCTCCACTTT.

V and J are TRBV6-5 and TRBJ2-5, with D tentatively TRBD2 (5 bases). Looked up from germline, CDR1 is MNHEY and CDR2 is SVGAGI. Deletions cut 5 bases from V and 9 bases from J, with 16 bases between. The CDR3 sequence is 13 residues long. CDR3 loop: CASSGLAGAAQYF. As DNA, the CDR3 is TGTGCCAGCAGTGGACTGGCCGGTGCGGCCCAGTACTTC.

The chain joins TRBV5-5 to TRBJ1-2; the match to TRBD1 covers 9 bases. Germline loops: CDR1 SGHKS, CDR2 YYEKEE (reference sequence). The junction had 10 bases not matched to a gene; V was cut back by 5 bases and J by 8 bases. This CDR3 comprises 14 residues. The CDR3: CASSSGQGTLGYTF. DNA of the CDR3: TGTGCCAGCAGTTCTGGACAGGGGACTTTAGGCTACACCTTC.

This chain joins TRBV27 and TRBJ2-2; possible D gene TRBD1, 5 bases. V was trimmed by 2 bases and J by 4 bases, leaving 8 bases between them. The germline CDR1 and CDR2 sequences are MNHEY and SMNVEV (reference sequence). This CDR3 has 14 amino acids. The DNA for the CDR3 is TGTGCCAGCAGTTTAAGCCAGGGCACCGGGGAGCTGTTTTTT. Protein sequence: CASSLSQGTGELFF.

The chain's CDR3 is CASSSTVSPYNEQFF. In DNA form, the CDR3 reads TGTGCCAGCTCATCGACAGTCTCTCCCTACAATGAGCAGTTCTTC. The rearrangement uses TRBV18 and TRBJ2-1, with a possible D match to TRBD1 (5 bases). Between the trimmed V and J ends, which lost 5 bases and 2 bases, there was a span of 13 bases. There are 15 residues in the CDR3. CDR1 is KGHSH and CDR2 is LQKENI in the germline V gene.

CDR3 residues: CASSRTYNEQFF. DNA of the CDR3: TGTGCCAGCAGTAGGACATACAATGAGCAGTTCTTC. V and J are TRBV2 and TRBJ2-1; D perhaps matches TRBD1 (5 bases). Germline V lookup: CDR1 SNHLY, CDR2 FYNNEI. The V end was cut by 5 bases, the J end by 4 bases, with 6 bases between. This CDR3 is built from 12 residues.

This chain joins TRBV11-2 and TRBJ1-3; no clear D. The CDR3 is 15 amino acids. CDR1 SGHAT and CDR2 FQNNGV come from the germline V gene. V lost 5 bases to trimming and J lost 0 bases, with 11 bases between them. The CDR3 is CASSLEAFSGNTIYF. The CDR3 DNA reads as TGTGCCAGCAGCCTTGAGGCTTTCTCTGGAAACACCATATATTTT.

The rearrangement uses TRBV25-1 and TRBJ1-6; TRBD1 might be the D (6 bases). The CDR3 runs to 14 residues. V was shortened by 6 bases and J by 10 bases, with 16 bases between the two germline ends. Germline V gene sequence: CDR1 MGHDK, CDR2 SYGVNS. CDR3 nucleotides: TGTGCCAGCAGGCTTCAGGGGTCCCAATCACCCCTCCACTTT. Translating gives CASRLQGSQSPLHF.

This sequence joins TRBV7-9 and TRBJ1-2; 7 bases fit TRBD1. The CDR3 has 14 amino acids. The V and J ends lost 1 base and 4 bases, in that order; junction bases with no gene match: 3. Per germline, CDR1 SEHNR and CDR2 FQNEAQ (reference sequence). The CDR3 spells CASSLEGQSYGYTF. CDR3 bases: TGTGCCAGCAGCTTAGAGGGACAGAGCTATGGCTACACCTTC.

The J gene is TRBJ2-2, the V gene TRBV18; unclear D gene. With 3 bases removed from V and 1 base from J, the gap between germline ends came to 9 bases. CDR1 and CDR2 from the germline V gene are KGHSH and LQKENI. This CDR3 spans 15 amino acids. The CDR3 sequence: CASSPAVLNTGELFF. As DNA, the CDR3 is TGTGCCAGCTCACCGGCAGTTTTGAACACCGGGGAGCTGTTTTTT.

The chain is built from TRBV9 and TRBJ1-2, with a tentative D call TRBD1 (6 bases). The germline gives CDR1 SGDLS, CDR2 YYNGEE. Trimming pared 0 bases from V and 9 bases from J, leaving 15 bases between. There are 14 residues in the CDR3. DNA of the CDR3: TGTGCCAGCAGCGTAGAGGTGGGGGGGCCGAGCTACACCTTC. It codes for CASSVEVGGPSYTF.